The clone carrying this T cell receptor (beta chain) has a count of ten or more. The antigen is undetermined. The sample comes from a study of regulatory T cells in long-lasting Graves disease. Study conclusions and caveats: Patients with persistent disease showed a bias toward TRBV28, TRBJ1-2 and TRBJ2-5. Patients whose Graves' disease persisted exhibited lower TCR diversity than those newly diagnosed. Since the sample size was small, accuracy may have been reduced.

The CDR3 extends over 19 amino acids. CDR1 MNHEY and CDR2 SMNVEV come from the germline V gene (reference sequence). With 5 bases clipped from V and 3 bases from J, the junction kept 18 bases outside the gene matches. Time point here: newly diagnosed GD, antithyroid drugs for less than 3 months. There was RNA extracted from PBMCs, and the TCR library was made from it. iRepertoire HTBI primers and Arm-PCR of CDR3 regions built TCR beta libraries. TCRdb reprocessed the multiplex PCR reads via MiXCR and lists one record per CDR3 protein. The table shows about 460,000 distinct CDR3 sequences, with about 15% occurring only once. These records were also assigned to another study, of T cells in Graves' hyperthyroidism and ophthalmopathy. As that study records: Model predictions of ophthalmopathy came a median around 6.5 months before onset.

The TCR comes from a woman aged 45-65 years with Graves disease. The material sequenced was peripheral blood mononuclear cells (PBMCs), taken at new diagnosis, from a patient treated with antithyroid drugs. This chain joins TRBV27 and TRBJ2-3; 9 bases line up with TRBD2. CDR3 bases: TGTGCCAGCAGTCCGAACTCCCTCACCCCTAGCGGGATTACAGATACGCAGTATTTT. The encoded protein is CASSPNSLTPSGITDTQYF.